This TCR beta chain was identified during a study of blood T cell repertoires in COVID-19. Overall study context: T cells, B-cell-depleted T cells, or PBMCs provided the cDNA or gDNA that served as material.

Sequencing was performed with immunoSEQ multiplex PCR; in TCRdb, only in-frame clones are kept and a portion is missing. The table shows nearly 350,000 clones, with around 82% occurring only once. Germline CDR1 is SGHRS and CDR2 is YFSETQ. The CDR3 runs 16 residues. Trimming took 3 bases from V and 7 from J; bases not matched to a gene: 13. The chain combines TRBV5-1 with TRBJ1-2; 9 positions agree with TRBD1. The sequence derives from a young man with active or convalescent COVID-19. Sequencing used peripheral blood. CDR3 in amino acids: CASSSTGGKGIAGYTF. The DNA for the CDR3 is TGCGCCAGCAGCTCGACAGGGGGTAAGGGGATAGCTGGCTACACCTTC.